This TCR beta chain derives from a study of cytomegalovirus exposure and HLA in healthy donors (dated by TCRdb to 2017 to 2019). With respect to the entire study: In an earlier analysis of roughly 500 of the donors, roughly 300 Gb of sequence data and 117 million unique TCR beta sequences from 180 million or so T cells were reported. Approximately 300 gigabases of sequencing data and approximately 80 million unique TCR sequences were included in an early release covering 500 to 750 HLA-typed donors. Among the approximately 400 genotyped donors, approximately 82% belonged to the genetic ancestry cluster associated with self-reported Caucasian donors. The study was designed to test whether signatures of past pathogen exposure could be identified by cataloging public T cell receptors. Using immunosequencing, the study profiled T cell repertoires from around 680 subjects and related those repertoires to cytomegalovirus serostatus. A separate validation cohort of approximately 130 different subjects was used in addition to the 666-subject first cohort. The study combined high-throughput TCR immunosequencing, statistical association of individual TCRs with disease status, and machine learning to predict cytomegalovirus infection status. To study patterns of TCR occurrence, a later analysis re-analyzed previously published TCR beta repertoires from 600 to 750 donors and added high-resolution HLA genotyping. Rather than using new phenotypic data, the later analysis identified candidate immune exposures from TCR beta sequences and from how often those sequences occurred across donors. An earlier analysis of 500 to 650 of the donors applied high-throughput TCR beta sequencing to assess whether each TCR beta V gene segment acted as functional or pseudogenic. Donor age, sex, ethnicity and CMV serostatus were collected together with the repertoire data. In a later genetic analysis, genome-wide SNP genotypes for about 55% of the roughly 700 donors were used, and that subset was treated as a discovery cohort. Every discovery cohort repertoire had been produced on one sequencing platform. HLA typing included class I and class II loci at four-digit resolution. The number of donors typed differed by locus, with 629-630 for A, B, C, DRB1 and DQB1, more than 500 for DQA1, about 610 for DPA1, and some 450 for DPB1. Five DR-DQ haplotypes were treated as single units for association and clustering because of strong linkage in the cohort. On average, over 200,000 unique TCR beta nucleotide sequences were sequenced per donor among some 420 genotyped donors of the cohort, with 15% to 20% of those sequences being non-productive.

Findings and caveats that apply to the study as a whole: An earlier analysis of approximately 600 of the donors showed that most TCR beta V segments appeared in productive rearrangements either about 87% or about 30% of the time, which broadly matched IMGT annotations. A later analysis found that HLA-associated TCR beta chains were more clonally expanded and had lower generation probabilities than equally common non-associated chains. While some public TCRs were present in many individuals, most TCR sequences turned up only very rarely across donors. The classifier was reported to diagnose cytomegalovirus status with high specificity and sensitivity in both the original cohort and the validation cohort. An association between a missense DCLRE1C variant and V-gene and J-gene trimming of TCR beta chains was found in a later genetic analysis and replicated in an independent cohort. The earlier analysis of about 600 of the donors excluded roughly 17 rarely observed V segments, including chromosome 9 orphons, because counts were too low. At a false discovery rate of 0.05, a later analysis linked 15,000 to 20,000 TCR beta sequences to specific HLA alleles. Assigning TCR associations to individual alleles was difficult when HLA alleles, especially DR and DQ, strongly co-occurred. In a later genetic analysis, fewer N-insertions in productive TCRs were reported among donors in an Asian-associated ancestry cluster than the approximately 670-donor mean. In a later analysis, the rate of TCR association differed among HLA loci, with DRB1 alleles having the most associated TCRs and HLA-C alleles having the fewest. A few of the identified cytomegalovirus-associated TCR beta chains were confirmed in vitro to be specific for cytomegalovirus antigens. Correlated functional status among segregating V segments might be attributable to linkage disequilibrium, but an unknown experimental factor could not be ruled out. A further reported finding was that TCR beta sequences accurately predicted the HLA-A and HLA-B alleles for most subjects in the first cohort. According to the authors, the approach could potentially be generalized to other disease states and immunological phenotypes. CMV serostatus was the only immune exposure information available for the cohort. The study gave a list of 150 to 200 TCR beta chains associated with cytomegalovirus. Because some donors lacked HLA typing at each locus, the association tests relied only on the typed subset. A later analysis found that most CMV-associated TCR beta chains appeared HLA-restricted, with HLA associations seemingly driven largely by CMV exposure. In a later analysis, several top co-occurrence clusters were reported to appear linked to parvovirus B19, influenza, CMV and Epstein-Barr virus. The cohort was sequenced for TCR beta chains only, and without alpha or paired-chain data the features that could be detected were limited. A cluster of highly shared sequence variants was judged likely to be a technical artifact of the sequencing pipeline. Roughly uniform sequencing depth across donors was assumed in presence/absence analyses, although this assumption may not hold.

The cohort comprised some 730 healthy bone marrow donors. At the time of sampling, all cohort members were nominally healthy, though unrecorded immune exposures were likely present. The donor tested CMV seronegative and was one of the 352 seronegative cohort members. Each donor provided a peripheral blood sample, and peripheral blood mononuclear cells were used for TCR beta sequencing. Genomic DNA extraction from the blood cell samples was performed with the Qiagen DNeasy Blood Extraction Kit. To note about this clone: Its antigen target is currently unknown. No much larger clone exists at a distance of one base, and base qualities are not known.

The receptor library was made with the immunoSEQ multiplex PCR assay. The multiplex PCR relied on a mix of 60 forward primers for TCR Vbeta segments and 13 reverse primers for TCR Jbeta segments. The CDR3 region of rearranged TCR beta genes was amplified from genomic DNA by a multiplex PCR assay. Amplified TCR beta libraries were sequenced as 87-base-pair reads on the Illumina HiSeq System. Regarding the original processing steps: A later analysis counted some 74 million unique TCR beta chains across the 666 repertoires, and 10 million to 11 million of these chains were shared by at least two donors. Raw reads were error-corrected and collapsed into unique sequences with a nearest-neighbor algorithm that merged closely related sequences to remove PCR and sequencing errors. To assign V, D and J gene segments, CDR3 sequences were aligned to IMGT reference sequences. For a sequence to be retained, a match of at least six nucleotides was required to both a V gene segment and a J gene segment. Rearrangements were called productive when the CDR3 lacked stop codons and stayed in frame with V and J; all others were non-productive. Following IMGT convention, CDR3 was defined as the stretch from the second conserved V-encoded cysteine up to the conserved J-encoded phenylalanine. In an earlier analysis of more than 550 of the donors, sequences lacking an unambiguous match to a single V gene segment were excluded. An earlier analysis of roughly 590 of the donors called V segments functional above 56.7% productive rearrangements and segregating when the between-donor standard deviation exceeded 5%. To diagnose cytomegalovirus status from the catalog of TCR beta chain sequences, a statistical classification framework was built. In a later analysis, TCR nucleotide sequences were compared against IMGT/GENE-DB human TR gene sequences so that V and J genes could be assigned. In a later analysis, CDR3 sequences and most-parsimonious VDJ recombination scenarios were assigned using the TCRdist pipeline. A later analysis defined each TCR beta chain by its CDR3 amino acid sequence plus V-gene family, and excluded reads lacking a unique V-gene family. In a later analysis, several hundred highly shared, low-generation-probability nucleotide sequences were removed to address suspected cross-contamination and a sequencing artifact. In a later analysis, a clonal expansion index was calculated for each public chain from normalized within-repertoire ranks of inferred template counts. In a later analysis, generation probabilities were computed using a VDJ recombination model fitted to out-of-frame rearrangements, and the results were checked against IGoR. In a later analysis, hypergeometric tests were used to score TCR-TCR, TCR-HLA and TCR-CMV co-occurrence, with a repertoire-size bias correction applied to TCR pairs. To estimate false discovery rates, a later analysis permuted the HLA or CMV assignments 20 times. In a later analysis, co-occurring TCRs were grouped using DBSCAN, with TCRdist sequence similarity added in when clustering inside HLA-allele-positive subsets. Repertoires with fewer than 30,000 or more than 120,000 public chains were left out of co-occurrence clustering, as were a few repertoires with anomalous nucleotide sharing. Sourced from immuneACCESS, this table was stored by TCRdb with only in-frame sequences that have V and J called. A share of the clones is absent; for the studies checked, an unresolved V gene accounts for under half, and the remainder has no known explanation. That table gives V, J and clone size, and the DNA gave D and trimming. Counted in this sample were more than 70,000 clones; 76% of them appeared once. Roughly 3% of the sample goes to the ten largest clones.

The sequenced sample was PBMCs. The receptor was derived from a man aged 35 to 55 in good health and CMV-seronegative.

Here is the DNA: TGTGCCAGCAGTGAATACTTTGGCCTAGCGGGGGACAATGAGCAGTTCTTC. This codes for CASSEYFGLAGDNEQFF. The chain joins TRBV6-1 to TRBJ2-1, with 10 bases aligning to TRBD2. The CDR3, from cysteine to phenylalanine, totals 17 residues. Only the CDR3 part of the read is kept: 51 bases, read in frame from the first base. V lost 2 bases and J lost 5 bases, and the count of bases not matched to a germline gene is 9. The germline V gene specifies MNHNS as CDR1 and SASEGT as CDR2.